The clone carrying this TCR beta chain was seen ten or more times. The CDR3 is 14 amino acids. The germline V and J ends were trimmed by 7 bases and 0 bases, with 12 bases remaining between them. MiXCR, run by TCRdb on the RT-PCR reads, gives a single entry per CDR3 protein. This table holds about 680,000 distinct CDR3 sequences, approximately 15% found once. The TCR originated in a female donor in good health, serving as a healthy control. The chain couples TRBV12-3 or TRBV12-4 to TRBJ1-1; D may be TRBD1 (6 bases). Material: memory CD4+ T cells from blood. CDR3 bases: TGTGCCAGCACCTTGGGGGGCATGAACACTGAAGCTTTCTTT. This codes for CASTLGGMNTEAFF.